This T cell receptor beta chain was observed in a study of blood T cells in healthy people across ages (dated by TCRdb to between 2015 and 2016). For context, the study as a whole: Template switching captured roughly one uniquely barcoded TCR beta cDNA molecule per two T cells in model experiments. Using deep sequencing normalized with unique cDNA molecular identifiers, the study measured how TCR beta repertoire diversity changes with age. Donors were grouped into four age groups: young (average 16 years), middle-aged (roughly 37), aged (roughly 62) and long-lived (around 82). Donors of different ages were randomly distributed across sequencing lanes to avoid experimental bias. The study analyzed two additional independent replicas of 1 million unique cDNA reads from the same blood draw for two donors, one aged 18 to 30 and one aged 80 or older.

Points the paper makes about the study in general: Compared with the aged group, the long-lived group had more naive CD4+ T cells, fewer expanded clones and increased TCR diversity, suggesting age selection. Because profiling used bulk unsorted PBMCs, naive and antigen-experienced compartments could not be compared conclusively. Estimates of total diversity based on one million sequenced T cells were considered lower bounds and underestimates. Observed TCR beta diversity per million T cells fell roughly linearly with age, and a significant reduction was already apparent by age about 36. Observed TCR beta diversity correlated strongly with the percentage of naive T cells measured by flow cytometry. Because the CMV infection status of the donors was unknown, age-related changes in expanded clonotypes may potentially have been confounded.

Measured from the cysteine to the phenylalanine, the CDR3 is 14 residues long. The kept DNA is CDR3 alone, 42 bases in frame from the first base. The germline V gene specifies SNHLY as CDR1 and FYNNEI as CDR2. Compared with germline, V lacks 8 bases and J lacks 4 bases; bases without a gene match: 5. This clonotype is a singleton in its sample. Its antigen is not yet known. Base qualities are not provided; no much larger clone lies one nucleotide away. One read is thin evidence. The library was obtained by 5' RACE. Sequencing was performed on an Illumina HiSeq 2500. A second PCR of roughly 7 to 11 cycles was performed with a sample-barcoded 5' primer and a J-beta primer mix. A template-switch 5' adaptor carrying 12 random nucleotides introduced a unique molecular identifier onto each TCR beta cDNA molecule. Each sample yielded at least 2.5 million CDR3-containing paired-end reads. First-strand cDNA synthesis was performed from all RNA using the Mint cDNA synthesis kit, with priming by a TRBC-specific oligonucleotide. Following uracil-DNA glycosylase treatment, all cDNA underwent a first 18-cycle PCR with the universal primers M1SS and BC2_uni_R. Under the source paper's analysis protocol: For normalization, 1 million high-quality reads, each with a distinct molecular identifier, were randomly selected from each sample. Instead of being binned into consensus sequences, reads with shared molecular identifiers were discarded. MiTCR, run with a Q25 quality threshold and the strictest error-elimination algorithm, handled CDR3 identification, clonotype clustering and error correction. A nonparametric unseen species model using Euler transformation provided a lower-bound estimate of total TCR beta diversity. TCRdb handled the public reads itself, with Q25 trimming in fastp and clone calling in MiXCR, and kept productive beta chains. Rows with a matching CDR3 protein are joined into one entry that keeps the most common DNA and genes. These V and J calls originate from TCRdb's pipeline instead of the authors' own analysis. The sample contains about 1.7 million distinct CDR3 sequences, roughly 28% of them found a single time. The leading ten clones occupy about 8% of the sample.

Systemically healthy Caucasian individuals from Russia, about 38 in total and aged roughly 6 to 100 years, were included as donors. Around 10 milliliters of peripheral blood were drawn from each donor into EDTA-treated Vacutainer tubes. Ficoll-Paque density-gradient centrifugation was used to isolate PBMCs, with at least 7 million per sample. Trizol reagent was used to extract total RNA from PBMCs, with at least 5.5 micrograms per sample. The percentages of naive CD45RAhigh/CD27high T cells were determined by flow cytometry on a PBMC aliquot from every donor. Sequenced: blood. The receptor was derived from a woman in her 30s in good health. The chain is encoded by TRBV2 joined to TRBJ2-1, with 10 bases matching TRBD2. The nucleotide sequence is TGTGCCAGCGGGGGACTAGCGAGGTACAATGAGCAGTTCTTC. Its protein product is CASGGLARYNEQFF.